This T cell receptor (beta chain) was sequenced during a study of PD-L1 blockade in urothelial cancer. Study-level background: Before enrollment, 0 to 3 chemotherapy regimens had been given to patients. Regarding the study as a whole: Having blood TCR clonality under the median before treatment predicted better survival.

With respect to this clone: The antigen remains undetermined.

Sequencing was performed with immunoSEQ multiplex PCR; in TCRdb, only in-frame clones are kept and a portion is missing. There are tens of thousands of clones in the sample; approximately 88% occur only once, and roughly 14% lies in the top ten. CDR3 length: 18 residues. Trimming took off 5 bases at V and 2 bases at J, with 25 bases between the two ends. Germline CDR1 and CDR2: SGHNT and YENEEA. Time point reported: pretreatment peripheral blood. Each patient contributed between 1 and 8 total time points of blood mononuclear cells, pretreatment and during treatment. The clonotype originates from a woman in her sixties or seventies with urothelial cancer. Specimen: PBMCs, collected around atezolizumab (anti-PD-L1) treatment. V and J are TRBV11-3 and TRBJ2-7; possibly TRBD1 for D (6 bases). This CDR3 is CASSPTPLRQVRPYEQYF. The DNA of the CDR3 is TGTGCCAGCAGCCCCACCCCCCTCCGACAGGTTCGCCCCTACGAGCAGTACTTC.